This T cell receptor (beta chain) was retrieved from a study of a mutant IDH1 vaccine in newly diagnosed glioma. Remarks on this clone: What it binds is unknown.

Time point: week 35, safety follow-up. Alongside topical imiquimod, each dose of vaccine comprised 300 ug of mutant IDH1 20-mer peptide. The table came from immunoSEQ multiplex PCR; TCRdb's copy has only in-frame clones and leaves some out. Among more than 55,000 clones listed, around 80% were seen once. This material consisted of PBMCs, taken from a glioma patient whose treatment included an IDH1 peptide vaccine. This TCR was sampled from a man aged 30 to 39 with glioma.

CDR3 loop: CASSSFRTSDEQYF. Written as DNA, the CDR3 is TGTGCCAGCAGCTCCTTCCGGACTAGCGACGAGCAGTACTTC. This chain links TRBV5-6 with TRBJ2-7; the match to TRBD2 covers 9 bases. Germline CDR1 is SGHDT and CDR2 is YYEEEE. Trimming at V came to 3 bases and at J to 5 bases, leaving 6 bases not matched to a gene. CDR3 length: 14 amino acids.